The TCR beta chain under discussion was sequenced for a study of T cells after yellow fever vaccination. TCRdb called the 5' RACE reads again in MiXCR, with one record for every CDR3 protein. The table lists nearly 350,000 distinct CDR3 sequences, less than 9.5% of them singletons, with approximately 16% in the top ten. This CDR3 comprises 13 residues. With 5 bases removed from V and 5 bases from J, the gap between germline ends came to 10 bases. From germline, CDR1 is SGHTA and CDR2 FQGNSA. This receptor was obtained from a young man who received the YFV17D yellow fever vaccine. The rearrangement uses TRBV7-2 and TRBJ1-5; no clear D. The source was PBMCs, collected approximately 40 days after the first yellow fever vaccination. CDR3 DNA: TGTGCCAGCAGCCCGGACGTGTATCAGCCCCAGCATTTT. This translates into CASSPDVYQPQHF.